These 30 T cell receptor beta chains were all obtained from the same sample, sequenced in a study of T cell responses to AZD1222 COVID-19 vaccine. Profiling relied on immunoSEQ multiplex PCR, and the TCRdb table lists in-frame clones only, not all of them. The data contain 100,000 or so clones, roughly 90% of them singletons. Here the sequenced sample was peripheral blood, taken on day 0 of AZD1222 vaccination. Source of these receptors: an adult in good health.

CDR3: CASSRGGANTEAFF. The CDR3 DNA reads TGTGCCAGCAGCAGAGGGGGCGCGAACACTGAAGCTTTCTTT. The V and J genes are TRBV7-8 and TRBJ1-1; 7 bases fit TRBD1. Germline V CDR1 and CDR2: SGHVS, FQNEAQ. V was pared by 5 bases and J by 1 base, with 4 bases of the junction left unmatched. The CDR3 is 14 amino acids.

The J gene is TRBJ1-3, the V gene TRBV6-6; D is undetermined. Trimming took 8 bases from V and 0 from J, leaving 11 bases between them. The CDR3 contains 14 residues. Germline V gene lookup returns CDR1 MNHNY and CDR2 SVGAGI (reference sequence). The CDR3 protein is CASWAQISGNTIYF. CDR3 in DNA: TGTGCCAGCTGGGCGCAGATCTCTGGAAACACCATATATTTT.

The chain carries TRBV2 and TRBJ2-5; D gene uncertain. CDR1 SNHLY and CDR2 FYNNEI come from the germline V gene. The CDR3 totals 14 residues. The germline V and J ends were trimmed by 1 base and 0 bases, with 6 bases remaining between them. Written as DNA, the CDR3 is TGTGCCAGCAGTGAAGTAGTATACCAAGAGACCCAGTACTTC. It specifies CASSEVVYQETQYF.

The V gene is TRBV9, the J gene TRBJ2-5; D call uncertain. CDR3 length equals 13 residues. Trimming cost V 0 bases and J 4 bases, with 7 bases left between them. Looked up from germline, CDR1 is SGDLS and CDR2 is YYNGEE. The CDR3: CASSVGLLETQYF. The CDR3 nucleotides read TGTGCCAGCAGCGTAGGGCTTTTAGAGACCCAGTACTTC.

This chain uses TRBV7-3 with TRBJ1-5, with D perhaps matching TRBD1 (5 bases). The CDR3 contains 14 residues. Per the germline V gene, CDR1 is SGHTA and CDR2 is FQGTGA. Trimming left V 2 bases short and J 2 bases short, with 7 bases between. CDR3 sequence (DNA): TGTGCCAGCAGCTTATCGGGGGGCAATCAGCCCCAGCATTTT. The encoded protein is CASSLSGGNQPQHF.

The chain combines TRBV11-2 with TRBJ2-7, with D maybe TRBD2 (5 bases). Germline V gives CDR1 SGHAT, CDR2 FQNNGV. The CDR3 runs 15 residues. V lost 0 bases to trimming and J lost 0 bases, with 9 bases between them. CDR3 coding DNA: TGTGCCAGCAGCTTAGACGGGGTTTTCTCCTACGAGCAGTACTTC. It yields the protein CASSLDGVFSYEQYF.

This chain connects TRBV5-1 to TRBJ1-3, with 7 bases that match TRBD1. Losses at the gene ends were 2 bases for V and 8 bases for J; bases not matched to a gene: 10. Germline-derived CDR1 and CDR2 are SGHRS and YFSETQ. The CDR3 runs 15 residues. The CDR3 loop reads CASSFTGQVVDTIYF. The DNA for the CDR3 is TGCGCCAGCAGCTTCACAGGACAGGTAGTGGACACCATATATTTT.

This chain links TRBV7-3 with TRBJ1-1; 7 bases align to TRBD1. This CDR3 contains 13 residues. Germline lookup yields CDR1 SGHTA and CDR2 FQGTGA. Trimming at V came to 5 bases and at J to 5 bases, leaving 5 bases not matched to a gene. CDR3 DNA sequence: TGTGCCAGCAGCCACCTACAGGGGACTGAAGCTTTCTTT. It translates to CASSHLQGTEAFF.

This clone occurred a few times. The chain links TRBV9 to TRBJ2-3; the D call may be TRBD1 or TRBD2 (6 bases each). This CDR3 comprises 15 residues. The V end lost 0 bases, the J end lost 6 bases, and 14 bases lay between the germline ends. Germline V gene lookup returns CDR1 SGDLS and CDR2 YYNGEE. This chain's CDR3 is CASSVDTGGGDTQYF. As DNA, the CDR3 is TGTGCCAGCAGCGTAGATACCGGGGGCGGCGATACGCAGTATTTT. The variable domain in full, with the rest retrieved from reference TRBV9 and TRBJ2-3, is DSGVTQTPKHLITATGQRVTLRCSPRSGDLSVYWYQQSLDQGLQFLIQYYNGEERAKGNILERFSAQQFPDLHSELNLSSLELGDSALYFCASSVDTGGGDTQYFGPGTRLTVL.

This clone was detected only once. The J gene is TRBJ2-2, the V gene TRBV7-9; D is perhaps TRBD2 (5 bases). The V and J ends lost 1 base and 6 bases respectively, with 18 bases between them. Looked up from germline, CDR1 is SEHNR and CDR2 is FQNEAQ (reference sequence). CDR3 size: 17 residues. CDR3 coding DNA: TGTGCCAGCAGCTTAGTGTTTACCACTACCGGGGCCGGGGAGCTGTTTTTT. Its translation: CASSLVFTTTGAGELFF.

The rearrangement links TRBV12-3 or TRBV12-4 to TRBJ1-2; D gene uncertain. Trimming stripped 5 bases from V and 4 bases from J, with 11 bases between. The CDR3 loop spans 13 amino acids. DNA of the CDR3: TGTGCCAGCAGTGCAACAGAAGGCTATGGCTACACCTTC. Encoded protein: CASSATEGYGYTF.

This rearrangement joins TRBV7-2 to TRBJ2-7, with TRBD1 matching over 8 bases. In germline, CDR1 is SGHTA, CDR2 FQGNSA. The ends lost 5 bases at V and 1 base at J; junction bases unmatched: 13. The CDR3 totals 17 residues. The CDR3 nucleotides read TGTGCCAGCAGCCTACACACTACAAGGACAGGGTCCTACGAGCAGTACTTC. Translated, it gives CASSLHTTRTGSYEQYF.

The rearrangement links TRBV28 to TRBJ2-7; D possibly corresponds to TRBD2 (5 bases). Germline CDR1 reads MDHEN; CDR2 reads SYDVKM. Deletions cut 8 bases from V and 3 bases from J, with 17 bases between. CDR3 length equals 14 residues. This CDR3 is CASCTPGILYEQYF. CDR3 coding DNA: TGTGCCAGCTGCACCCCCGGGATCCTCTACGAGCAGTACTTC.

The DNA of the CDR3 is TGTGCCAGCAGTCGGACCCTTAATCAGCCCCAGCATTTT. Protein product: CASSRTLNQPQHF. The gene calls are TRBV12-3 or TRBV12-4 and TRBJ1-5; no definite D call. V was pared by 5 bases and J by 4 bases, with 9 bases between. The CDR3 is 13 amino acids.

This chain links TRBV7-6 with TRBJ1-1; maybe TRBD1 (6 bases). V lost 0 bases and J 8 bases, leaving 13 bases between the germline ends. The germline CDR1 and CDR2 sequences are SGHVS and FNYEAQ. CDR3 length: 14 amino acids. The CDR3: CASSLATGRDEAFF. CDR3 bases: TGTGCCAGCAGCTTAGCAACAGGGAGGGACGAAGCTTTCTTT.

V is TRBV3-1 (or the pseudogene TRBV3-2) and J is TRBJ2-5; 11 nucleotides align to TRBD2. This CDR3 has 14 residues. J was trimmed by 5 bases and V by 4 bases; bases with no gene match: 3. Looked up from germline, CDR1 is LGHDT and CDR2 is YNNKEL (reference sequence). The CDR3: CASSLSGGAETQYF. Here the CDR3 DNA reads TGTGCCAGCAGCCTTAGCGGGGGGGCTGAGACCCAGTACTTC.

CDR3 region: CASSLSTDSGNTIYF. CDR3 DNA sequence: TGTGCCAGCTCACTTTCGACAGACTCTGGAAACACCATATATTTT. The rearrangement joins TRBV18 to TRBJ1-3, with D possibly TRBD1 on 5 matching bases. CDR1 and CDR2 (germline): KGHSH, LQKENI. V dropped 4 bases and J dropped 0 bases, with 10 bases sitting between them. The CDR3 sequence is 15 residues long.

This clone appeared a single time. The chain carries TRBV27 and TRBJ1-4; D unresolved. Germline assignment: CDR1 MNHEY and CDR2 SMNVEV (reference sequence). The V end lost 3 bases, the J end lost 11 bases, and 16 bases lay between the germline ends. This CDR3 comprises 14 residues. CDR3 protein: CASSFTSGLGKLFF. The CDR3 DNA is TGTGCCAGCAGTTTTACATCGGGTCTGGGGAAACTGTTTTTT. The full variable domain, completed using reference TRBV27 and TRBJ1-4, is EAQVTQNPRYLITVTGKKLTVTCSQNMNHEYMSWYRQDPGLGLRQIYYSMNVEVTDKGDVPEGYKVSRKEKRNFPLILESPSPNQTSLYFCASSFTSGLGKLFFGSGTQLSVL.

The V gene is TRBV10-3, the J gene TRBJ1-1; TRBD1 matches at 7 bases. Trimming removed 4 bases from V and 1 base from J; junction bases left unmatched: 0. CDR1 and CDR2 (germline): ENHRY, SYGVKD. The CDR3 is 13 residues long. CDR3 nucleotide sequence: TGTGCCATCAGTGGACAGGGGAACACTGAAGCTTTCTTT. It translates to CAISGQGNTEAFF.

This rearrangement joins TRBV7-9 to TRBJ2-1, with a tentative D call TRBD1 (6 bases). Germline V lookup: CDR1 SEHNR, CDR2 FQNEAQ (reference sequence). V lost 9 bases, J lost 4 bases, and 16 bases lay in between. The CDR3 totals 14 residues. The chain's CDR3 is CASRRGTMYNEQFF. The CDR3 DNA is TGTGCCAGTAGAAGGGGGACGATGTACAATGAGCAGTTCTTC.

The chain combines TRBV29-1 with TRBJ1-3, with TRBD1 matching over 7 bases. J lost 2 bases, V lost 5 bases, and 3 bases had no gene match. This CDR3 comprises 13 residues. CDR1 and CDR2 (germline): SQVTM, ANQGSEA. The CDR3 sequence is CSVRQGTGNTIYF. CDR3 DNA sequence: TGCAGCGTTAGACAGGGTACTGGAAACACCATATATTTT.

V and J are TRBV19 and TRBJ1-2, with D uncertain. V lost 1 base and J 5 bases, leaving 14 bases between the germline ends. Germline lookup yields CDR1 LNHDA and CDR2 SQIVND (reference sequence). CDR3 size: 15 residues. CDR3 protein: CASSIVQTTLYGYTF. The CDR3 DNA reads TGTGCCAGTAGTATAGTACAAACTACTCTTTATGGCTACACCTTC.

V is TRBV7-8 and J is TRBJ1-2; possibly TRBD1 for D (6 bases). Trimming pared 2 bases from V and 4 bases from J, leaving 11 bases between. The CDR3 covers 14 residues. Germline loops: CDR1 SGHVS, CDR2 FQNEAQ. The CDR3, as DNA: TGTGCCAGCAGCTTATTAGGGGGGGGCTATGGCTACACCTTC. Amino acid sequence: CASSLLGGGYGYTF. Using reference TRBV7-8 and TRBJ1-2 for the parts outside the CDR3, the full variable domain is GAGVSQSPRYKVAKRGQDVALRCDPISGHVSLFWYQQALGQGPEFLTYFQNEAQLDKSGLPSDRFFAERPEGSVSTLKIQRTQQEDSAVYLCASSLLGGGYGYTFGSGTRLTVV.

The chain employs TRBV27 and TRBJ1-1, with no clear D. V was shortened by 6 bases and J by 5 bases, with 16 bases between the two germline ends. Germline values: CDR1 MNHEY, CDR2 SMNVEV (reference sequence). The CDR3 covers 14 residues. The CDR3 DNA is TGTGCCAGCAGCCCCATAAGGGCTGGAACTGAAGCTTTCTTT. This encodes CASSPIRAGTEAFF.

The CDR3 region is CAISELDRGAYGYTF. For the CDR3, the DNA is TGTGCCATCAGTGAGCTAGACAGGGGGGCCTATGGCTACACCTTC. This chain joins TRBV10-3 and TRBJ1-2, with 9 bases lining up with TRBD1. CDR3 length equals 15 residues. Germline lookup yields CDR1 ENHRY and CDR2 SYGVKD. Losses at the gene ends were 2 bases for V and 4 bases for J; bases not matched to a gene: 5.

The chain recombines TRBV18 with TRBJ1-1; D is possibly TRBD1 (5 bases). The V end was cut by 1 base, the J end by 1 base, with 10 bases between. The CDR3 has 15 amino acids. CDR1 and CDR2 (germline): KGHSH, LQKENI. As DNA, the CDR3 is TGTGCCAGCTCACCACTCGGGGGTGAGAACACTGAAGCTTTCTTT. Its protein is CASSPLGGENTEAFF.

This chain connects TRBV5-1 to TRBJ1-1; 10 positions agree with TRBD1. CDR3 size: 17 residues. V shed 1 base, J shed 1 base, and the junction held 7 bases outside the gene matches. CDR1 is SGHRS, CDR2 YFSETQ, per germline. This chain's CDR3 is CASSLMRQGAGNTEAFF. DNA of the CDR3: TGCGCCAGCAGCTTGATGCGACAGGGGGCGGGGAACACTGAAGCTTTCTTT.

The chain carries TRBV4-3 and TRBJ2-2; no reliable D call. The V and J ends lost 0 bases and 6 bases respectively, with 11 bases between them. This CDR3 is 15 amino acids long. Per the germline V gene, CDR1 is LGHNA and CDR2 is YSLEER. The CDR3 region has the DNA TGCGCCAGCAGCCAAGATTGGCGATTCTCCGGGGAGCTGTTTTTT. Protein product: CASSQDWRFSGELFF.

The chain recombines TRBV2 with TRBJ1-1; weak D call: TRBD1 (6 bases). The CDR3 runs to 13 residues. Germline V gene sequence: CDR1 SNHLY, CDR2 FYNNEI. Trimming stripped 7 bases from V and 1 base from J, with 10 bases between. The CDR3 DNA reads as TGTGCCAGCACCGACAGGAGGAACACTGAAGCTTTCTTT. Translating it yields CASTDRRNTEAFF.

This rearrangement joins TRBV6-6 to TRBJ1-4, with unresolved D. Germline V CDR1 and CDR2: MNHNY, SVGAGI (reference sequence). The CDR3 has 15 residues. V lost 2 bases and J 0 bases, leaving 7 bases between the germline ends. CDR3 sequence (DNA): TGTGCCAGCAGTTACGCAGCGACAACTAATGAAAAACTGTTTTTT. Protein sequence: CASSYAATTNEKLFF.